Sequencing of this T cell receptor beta chain was carried out in a study of blood T cells in healthy people across ages. With a J-beta primer mix and a sample-barcoded 5' primer, a second PCR ran 7 to 11 cycles. From the 5' RACE reads, TCRdb called clonotypes with MiXCR, one entry per CDR3 protein. The sample has around 1,000,000 distinct CDR3 sequences, 25% seen once. Trimming left V 1 base short and J 5 bases short, with 9 bases between. Germline lookup yields CDR1 MGHRA and CDR2 YSYEKL. This CDR3 contains 13 residues. This clonotype was counted between two and nine times. This sample was shared with a second study, whose subject was T cells of mothers and their children.

Material: blood. This chain links TRBV4-1 with TRBJ2-7, with D hard to call. This clonotype was obtained from a girl between 2 and 10 years old in good health. CDR3 amino acids: CASSQVMADEQYF. CDR3 sequence (DNA): TGCGCCAGCAGCCAAGTGATGGCCGACGAGCAGTACTTC.